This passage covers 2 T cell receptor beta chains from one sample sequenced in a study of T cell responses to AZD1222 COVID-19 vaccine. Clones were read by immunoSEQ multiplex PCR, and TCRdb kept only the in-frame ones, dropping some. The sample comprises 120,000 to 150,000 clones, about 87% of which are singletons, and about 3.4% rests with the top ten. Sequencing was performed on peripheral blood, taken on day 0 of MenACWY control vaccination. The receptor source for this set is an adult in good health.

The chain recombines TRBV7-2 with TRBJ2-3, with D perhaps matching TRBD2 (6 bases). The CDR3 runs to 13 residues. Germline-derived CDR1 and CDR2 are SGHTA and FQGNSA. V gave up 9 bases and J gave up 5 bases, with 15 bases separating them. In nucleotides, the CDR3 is TGTGCCAGTCGGAGGGCCGGGGGAGATACGCAGTATTTT. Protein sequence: CASRRAGGDTQYF.

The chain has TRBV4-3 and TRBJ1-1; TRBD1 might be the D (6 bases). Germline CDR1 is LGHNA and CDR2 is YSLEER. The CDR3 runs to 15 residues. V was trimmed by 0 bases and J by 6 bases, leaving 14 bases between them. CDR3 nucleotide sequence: TGCGCCAGCAGCCAAGAATCCGGGGGCGGCTCTGAAGCTTTCTTT. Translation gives CASSQESGGGSEAFF.